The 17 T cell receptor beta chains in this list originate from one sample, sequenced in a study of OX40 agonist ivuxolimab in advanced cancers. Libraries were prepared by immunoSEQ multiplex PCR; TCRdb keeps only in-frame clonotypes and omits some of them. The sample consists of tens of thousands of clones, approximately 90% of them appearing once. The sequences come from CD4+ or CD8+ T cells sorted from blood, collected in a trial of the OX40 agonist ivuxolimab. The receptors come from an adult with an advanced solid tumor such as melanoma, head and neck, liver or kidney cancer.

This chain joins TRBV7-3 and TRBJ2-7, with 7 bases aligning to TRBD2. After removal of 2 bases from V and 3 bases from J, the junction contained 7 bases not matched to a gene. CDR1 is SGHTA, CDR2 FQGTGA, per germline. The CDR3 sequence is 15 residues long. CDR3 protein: CASSLSASGYYEQYF. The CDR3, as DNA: TGTGCCAGCAGCTTATCGGCTAGCGGATACTACGAGCAGTACTTC.

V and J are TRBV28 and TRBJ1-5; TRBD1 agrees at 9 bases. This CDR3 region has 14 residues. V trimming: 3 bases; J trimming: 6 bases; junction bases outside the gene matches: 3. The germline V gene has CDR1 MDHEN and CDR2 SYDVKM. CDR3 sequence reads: CASSLGQGFQPQHF. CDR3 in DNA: TGTGCCAGCAGTTTGGGACAGGGTTTTCAGCCCCAGCATTTT.

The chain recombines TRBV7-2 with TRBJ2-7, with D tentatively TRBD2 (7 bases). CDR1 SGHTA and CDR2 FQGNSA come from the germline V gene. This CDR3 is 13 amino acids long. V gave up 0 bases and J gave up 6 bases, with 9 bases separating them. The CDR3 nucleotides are TGTGCCAGCAGCTTAGCGCGGGGGCTCGAGCAGTACTTC. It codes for CASSLARGLEQYF.

CDR3 nucleotide sequence: TGTGCCAGCTCACCGTCTAGCGGGAGCCTTGAGCAGTTCTTC. It encodes CASSPSSGSLEQFF. This chain links TRBV18 with TRBJ2-1; 10 nucleotides line up with TRBD2. Trimming cost V 3 bases and J 9 bases; bases outside gene matches: 5. Germline-derived CDR1 and CDR2 are KGHSH and LQKENI. This CDR3 has 14 residues.

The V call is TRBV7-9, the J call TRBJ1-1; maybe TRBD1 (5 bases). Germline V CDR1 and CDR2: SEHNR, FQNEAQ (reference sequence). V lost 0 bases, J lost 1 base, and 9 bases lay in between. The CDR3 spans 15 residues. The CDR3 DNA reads TGTGCCAGCAGCTTAGCGCTTACAGGGAACACTGAAGCTTTCTTT. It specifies CASSLALTGNTEAFF.

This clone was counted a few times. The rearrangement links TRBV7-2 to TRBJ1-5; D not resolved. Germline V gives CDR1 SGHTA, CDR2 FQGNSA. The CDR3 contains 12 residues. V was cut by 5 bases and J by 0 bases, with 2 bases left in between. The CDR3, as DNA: TGTGCCAGCAGCACTAGCAATCAGCCCCAGCATTTT. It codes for CASSTSNQPQHF.

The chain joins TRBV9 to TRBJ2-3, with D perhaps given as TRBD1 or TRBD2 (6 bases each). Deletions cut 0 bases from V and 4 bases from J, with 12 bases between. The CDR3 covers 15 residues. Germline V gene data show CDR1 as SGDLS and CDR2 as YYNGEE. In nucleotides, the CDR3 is TGTGCCAGCAGCGTAGAGGGTAGGGGGGCAGATACGCAGTATTTT. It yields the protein CASSVEGRGADTQYF.

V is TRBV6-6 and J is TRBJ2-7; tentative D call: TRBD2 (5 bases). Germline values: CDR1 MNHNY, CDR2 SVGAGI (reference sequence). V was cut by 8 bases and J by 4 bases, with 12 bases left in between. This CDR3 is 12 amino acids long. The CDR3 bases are TGTGCCAGCGGCCGGACGGGATACGAGCAGTACTTC. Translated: CASGRTGYEQYF.

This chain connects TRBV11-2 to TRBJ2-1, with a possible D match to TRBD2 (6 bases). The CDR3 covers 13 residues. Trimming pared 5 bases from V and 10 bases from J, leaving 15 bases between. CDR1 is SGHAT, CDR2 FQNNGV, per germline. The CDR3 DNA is TGTGCCAGCAGCGCTCATCTAGCGAACGAGCAGTTCTTC. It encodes CASSAHLANEQFF. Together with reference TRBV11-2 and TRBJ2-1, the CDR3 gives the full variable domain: EAGVAQSPRYKIIEKRQSVAFWCNPISGHATLYWYQQILGQGPKLLIQFQNNGVVDDSQLPKDRFSAERLKGVDSTLKIQPAKLEDSAVYLCASSAHLANEQFFGPGTRLTVL.

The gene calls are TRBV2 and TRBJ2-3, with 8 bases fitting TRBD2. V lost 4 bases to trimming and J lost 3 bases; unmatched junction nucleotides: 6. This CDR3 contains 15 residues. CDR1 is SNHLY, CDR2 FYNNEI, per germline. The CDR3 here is CASSGNGRDTDTQYF. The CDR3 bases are TGTGCCAGCAGTGGTAACGGGAGGGATACAGATACGCAGTATTTT.

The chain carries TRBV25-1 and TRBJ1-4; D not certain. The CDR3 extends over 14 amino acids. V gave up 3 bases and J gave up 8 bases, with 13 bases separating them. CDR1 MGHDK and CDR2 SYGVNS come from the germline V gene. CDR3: CASSDTASGEKLFF. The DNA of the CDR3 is TGTGCCAGCAGTGATACAGCGAGCGGAGAAAAACTGTTTTTT.

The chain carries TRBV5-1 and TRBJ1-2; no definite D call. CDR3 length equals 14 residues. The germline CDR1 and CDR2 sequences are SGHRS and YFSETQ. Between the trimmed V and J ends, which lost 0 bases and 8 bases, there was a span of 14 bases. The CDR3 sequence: CASSLAGPSFGYTF. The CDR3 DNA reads TGCGCCAGCAGCTTGGCCGGTCCCTCATTCGGCTACACCTTC. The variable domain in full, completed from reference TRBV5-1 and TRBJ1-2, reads KAGVTQTPRYLIKTRGQQVTLSCSPISGHRSVSWYQQTPGQGLQFLFEYFSETQRNKGNFPGRFSGRQFSNSRSEMNVSTLELGDSALYLCASSLAGPSFGYTFGSGTRLTVV.

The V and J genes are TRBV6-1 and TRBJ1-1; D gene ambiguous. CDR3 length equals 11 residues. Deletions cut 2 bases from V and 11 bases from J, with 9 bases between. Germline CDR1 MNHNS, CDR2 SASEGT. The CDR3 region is CASSEKHAAFF. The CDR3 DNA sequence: TGTGCCAGCAGTGAAAAACACGCCGCTTTCTTT.

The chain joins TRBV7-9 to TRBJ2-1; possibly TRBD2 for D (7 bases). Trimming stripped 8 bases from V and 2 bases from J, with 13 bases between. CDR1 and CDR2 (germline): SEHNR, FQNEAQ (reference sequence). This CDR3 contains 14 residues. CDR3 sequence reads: CASSWGGTYNEQFF. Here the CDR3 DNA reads TGTGCCAGCTCCTGGGGGGGCACCTACAATGAGCAGTTCTTC.

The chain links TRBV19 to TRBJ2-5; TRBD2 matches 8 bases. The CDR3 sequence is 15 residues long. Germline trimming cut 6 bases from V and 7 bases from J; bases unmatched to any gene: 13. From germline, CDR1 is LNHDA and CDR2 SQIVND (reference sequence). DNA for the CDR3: TGTGCCAGTAGCCCGGGAGGGCAGGCTTTCGGGACCCAGTACTTC. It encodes CASSPGGQAFGTQYF.

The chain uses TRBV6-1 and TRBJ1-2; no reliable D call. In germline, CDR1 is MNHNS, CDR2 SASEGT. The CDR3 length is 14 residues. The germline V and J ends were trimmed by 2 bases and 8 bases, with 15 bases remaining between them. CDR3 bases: TGTGCCAGCAGTGAATGGCGGGATACCCGGGGCTACACCTTC. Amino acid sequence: CASSEWRDTRGYTF.

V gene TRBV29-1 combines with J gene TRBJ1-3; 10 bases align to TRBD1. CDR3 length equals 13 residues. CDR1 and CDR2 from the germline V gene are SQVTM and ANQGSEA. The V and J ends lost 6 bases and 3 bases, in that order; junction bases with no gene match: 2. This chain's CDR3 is CSVRDRGGNTIYF. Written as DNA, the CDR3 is TGCAGCGTCCGGGACAGGGGTGGAAACACCATATATTTT.